The 30 T cell receptor beta chains below were found in one sample sequenced in a study of blood T cell repertoires in COVID-19. Only in-frame clones appear in the TCRdb table, and some are missing; sequencing was by immunoSEQ multiplex PCR. The sample carries about 200,000 clones, approximately 86% recorded once. Sequenced material: peripheral blood. Every receptor here comes from a woman aged 45-60 years with COVID-19, enrolled during active disease.

V gene TRBV18 combines with J gene TRBJ1-1, with D possibly being TRBD1 (6 bases). CDR3 length: 12 amino acids. Germline CDR1 is KGHSH and CDR2 is LQKENI. The germline V and J ends were trimmed by 8 bases and 1 base, with 8 bases remaining between them. CDR3 protein: CASRQANTEAFF. DNA for the CDR3: TGTGCCAGCCGACAGGCGAACACTGAAGCTTTCTTT.

V usage is TRBV11-3 and J usage is TRBJ2-1; possibly TRBD1 for D (6 bases). This CDR3 region has 15 residues. Trimming took off 1 base at V and 7 bases at J, with 14 bases between the two ends. The germline V gene has CDR1 SGHNT and CDR2 YENEEA. The CDR3 here is CASSLVQGGENEQFF. CDR3 nucleotide sequence: TGTGCCAGCAGCTTAGTACAGGGTGGGGAAAATGAGCAGTTCTTC.

The chain combines TRBV12-3 or TRBV12-4 with TRBJ1-2; a possible D gene is TRBD1 (6 bases). This CDR3 spans 13 amino acids. V shed 2 bases and J shed 8 bases, with 12 bases lying between them. CDR3 in DNA: TGTGCCAGCAGTTTAACGGGGGGCAGGGGCTACACCTTC. Amino acids: CASSLTGGRGYTF.

About this clone itself: The identical CDR3 is also encoded by other nucleotide sequences in the sample. This chain links TRBV5-1 with TRBJ1-1; D might be TRBD1 (5 bases). The CDR3 is 14 amino acids. Germline CDR1 SGHRS, CDR2 YFSETQ. With 2 bases removed from V and 3 bases from J, the gap between germline ends came to 11 bases. The CDR3 is CASSLQDLDTEAFF. In DNA form, the CDR3 reads TGCGCCAGCAGCTTACAGGATCTTGACACTGAAGCTTTCTTT. Filled out from reference TRBV5-1 and TRBJ1-1, the complete variable domain reads KAGVTQTPRYLIKTRGQQVTLSCSPISGHRSVSWYQQTPGQGLQFLFEYFSETQRNKGNFPGRFSGRQFSNSRSEMNVSTLELGDSALYLCASSLQDLDTEAFFGQGTRLTVV.

The chain links TRBV11-3 to TRBJ2-7, with a tentative D call TRBD2 (6 bases). Germline V gene sequence: CDR1 SGHNT, CDR2 YENEEA. The V end lost 3 bases, the J end lost 6 bases, and 12 bases lay between the germline ends. This CDR3 spans 13 amino acids. In DNA, the CDR3 is TGTGCCAGCAGCTTGCGGGGCGCTCGCGAGCAGTACTTC. It yields the protein CASSLRGAREQYF.

The V and J genes are TRBV2 and TRBJ2-2; 9 bases align to TRBD2. The junction had 12 bases not matched to a gene; V was cut back by 2 bases and J by 2 bases. CDR1 and CDR2 (germline): SNHLY, FYNNEI. The CDR3 is 19 residues long. The CDR3: CASSERASGVSLNTGELFF. In DNA form, the CDR3 reads TGTGCCAGCAGTGAACGAGCTAGCGGGGTATCACTAAACACCGGGGAGCTGTTTTTT.

The chain employs TRBV28 and TRBJ2-7; the D is unclear. The V gene's germline CDR1 is MDHEN and CDR2 SYDVKM. V was trimmed by 5 bases and J by 2 bases, leaving 25 bases between them. This CDR3 has 18 amino acids. The CDR3, as DNA: TGTGCCAGCAGTCCGTATACCCCCCTCTCGGTGAGAACCTACGAGCAGTACTTC. Amino acid sequence: CASSPYTPLSVRTYEQYF.

In its sample, this clone was seen once. This sequence joins TRBV12-5 and TRBJ2-2; TRBD2 might be the D (5 bases). This CDR3 has 13 amino acids. Trimming stripped 0 bases from V and 10 bases from J, with 9 bases between. Germline V gene data show CDR1 as LGHNT and CDR2 as FRNRAP. The CDR3 nucleotides are TGTGCTAGTGGTTTGGTACGGCGGGCGGAGCTGTTTTTT. Translation: CASGLVRRAELFF.

The V call is TRBV19, the J call TRBJ1-1; TRBD1 is a possible D gene (6 bases). V lost 5 bases, J lost 5 bases, and 18 bases lay in between. From germline, CDR1 is LNHDA and CDR2 SQIVND (reference sequence). The CDR3 extends over 15 amino acids. The CDR3 nucleotides read TGTGCCAGTAGTTTTAGGGCAAGGGGGTGGACTGAAGCTTTCTTT. It encodes CASSFRARGWTEAFF.

The chain carries TRBV19 and TRBJ1-2; 11 bases are a match to TRBD1. V lost 5 bases and J lost 4; bases outside the gene matches: 15. The CDR3 covers 18 residues. Germline CDR1 LNHDA, CDR2 SQIVND (reference sequence). This CDR3 reads CASSPPPGQGGDSYGYTF. The CDR3 coding sequence is TGTGCCAGTAGTCCTCCGCCGGGACAGGGGGGGGACTCCTATGGCTACACCTTC.

The chain uses TRBV6-6 and TRBJ2-5; 7 bases map to TRBD1. The junction had 5 bases not matched to a gene; V was cut back by 5 bases and J by 2 bases. Germline V lookup: CDR1 MNHNY, CDR2 SVGAGI (reference sequence). The CDR3 sequence is 14 residues long. CDR3 in amino acids: CASSHGDRQETQYF. The CDR3, as DNA: TGTGCCAGCAGTCACGGGGACAGACAAGAGACCCAGTACTTC.

About this clone: Other DNA sequences from this sample encode an identical CDR3 as well. The V call is TRBV19, the J call TRBJ1-2; 7 bases are a match to TRBD1. J lost 4 bases, V lost 7 bases, and 6 bases had no gene match. Germline V gene sequence: CDR1 LNHDA, CDR2 SQIVND (reference sequence). There are 13 residues in the CDR3. CDR3 residues: CASTPGQLYGYTF. The CDR3 DNA reads as TGTGCCAGTACCCCGGGACAGCTCTATGGCTACACCTTC. Full variable domain (missing parts from reference TRBV19 and TRBJ1-2): DGGITQSPKYLFRKEGQNVTLSCEQNLNHDAMYWYRQDPGQGLRLIYYSQIVNDFQKGDIAEGYSVSREKKESFPLTVTSAQKNPTAFYLCASTPGQLYGYTFGSGTRLTVV.

V usage is TRBV3-1 (or the pseudogene TRBV3-2) and J usage is TRBJ2-1; TRBD2 aligns across 15 bases. Germline V gene sequence: CDR1 LGHDT, CDR2 YNNKEL (reference sequence). J was trimmed by 5 bases and V by 4 bases; bases with no gene match: 12. CDR3 length: 19 residues. CDR3 nucleotides: TGTGCCAGCAGCCTTCGATCGGGACTAGCGGGGGGCCTTAACAATGAGCAGTTCTTC. Encoded protein: CASSLRSGLAGGLNNEQFF.

This chain uses TRBV10-2 with TRBJ2-7; no clear D. CDR3 length equals 12 residues. Germline loops: CDR1 WSHSY, CDR2 SAAADI. V lost 5 bases and J 0 bases, leaving 5 bases between the germline ends. The CDR3 loop reads CASSSISYEQYF. The CDR3 DNA reads TGCGCCAGCAGTAGCATCTCCTACGAGCAGTACTTC.

CDR3 in DNA: TGTGCCAGCAGCCCCCTGACTAGCCGGTACGAGCAGTACTTC. As protein: CASSPLTSRYEQYF. This chain joins TRBV14 and TRBJ2-7; TRBD2 matches at 7 bases. The CDR3 sequence is 14 residues long. Germline V gives CDR1 SGHDN, CDR2 FVKESK. V shed 4 bases, J shed 4 bases, and the junction held 7 bases outside the gene matches.

The rearrangement joins TRBV19 to TRBJ1-5, with 10 bases aligning to TRBD1. After removal of 5 bases from V and 1 base from J, the junction contained 5 bases not matched to a gene. Per the germline V gene, CDR1 is LNHDA and CDR2 is SQIVND (reference sequence). CDR3 length equals 16 residues. The CDR3 protein is CASSSTGGRSNQPQHF. The DNA of the CDR3 is TGTGCCAGTAGTTCGACAGGGGGCCGGAGCAATCAGCCCCAGCATTTT.

The count of this clone is one. V usage is TRBV7-2 and J usage is TRBJ2-2, with 8 positions matching TRBD2. The junction had 7 bases not matched to a gene; V was cut back by 5 bases and J by 5 bases. This CDR3 is 15 amino acids long. Germline V gene data show CDR1 as SGHTA and CDR2 as FQGNSA. CDR3 sequence (DNA): TGTGCCAGCAGCCCCTCGGGCGGGGGGACCGGGGAGCTGTTTTTT. This codes for CASSPSGGGTGELFF.

The J gene is TRBJ2-5, the V gene TRBV7-8, with 16 positions matching TRBD2. The CDR3 runs 16 residues. CDR1 SGHVS and CDR2 FQNEAQ come from the germline V gene. Trimming removed 5 bases from V and 7 bases from J; junction bases left unmatched: 7. The CDR3 region has the DNA TGTGCCAGCAGCACGGGGACTAGCGGGGGGGCTGTGACCCAGTACTTC. Residues: CASSTGTSGGAVTQYF.

This chain links TRBV25-1 with TRBJ1-6, with D perhaps matching TRBD1 (6 bases). The CDR3 has 14 amino acids. Germline loops: CDR1 MGHDK, CDR2 SYGVNS. The V gene lost 7 bases and the J gene lost 8 bases, with 15 bases spanning the gap. CDR3 in DNA: TGTGCCAGCACCGAACAGGGAAGGCATTCACCCCTCCACTTT. It is translated as CASTEQGRHSPLHF.

The chain carries TRBV24-1 and TRBJ2-2; TRBD2 is a possible D gene (6 bases). The CDR3 extends over 17 amino acids. Trimming left V 4 bases short and J 1 base short, with 15 bases between. Germline values: CDR1 KGHDR, CDR2 SFDVKD. CDR3 loop: CATSDPVWGGNTGELFF. The CDR3 DNA reads as TGTGCCACCAGTGACCCCGTGTGGGGAGGGAACACCGGGGAGCTGTTTTTT.

The rearrangement links TRBV29-1 to TRBJ1-1; D is uncertain. V lost 6 bases, J lost 1 base, and 12 bases lay in between. The CDR3 sequence is 13 residues long. Per germline, CDR1 SQVTM and CDR2 ANQGSEA. This CDR3 is CSVLLSGNTEAFF. CDR3 nucleotide sequence: TGCAGCGTCCTCCTCAGTGGGAACACTGAAGCTTTCTTT.

This chain connects TRBV18 to TRBJ1-6, with TRBD1 as a possible D gene (6 bases). CDR3 length: 15 residues. Germline V gene lookup returns CDR1 KGHSH and CDR2 LQKENI. The V gene lost 3 bases and the J gene lost 7 bases, with 13 bases spanning the gap. For the CDR3, the DNA is TGTGCCAGCTCACCCGAATCAACAGGGAATTCACCCCTCCACTTT. Translation gives CASSPESTGNSPLHF.

The chain employs TRBV5-5 and TRBJ1-1; D not resolved. The CDR3 covers 14 residues. Germline CDR1 and CDR2: SGHKS and YYEKEE (reference sequence). V was pared by 4 bases and J by 0 bases, with 10 bases between. This CDR3 is CASSGLTMNTEAFF. The CDR3, as DNA: TGTGCCAGCAGCGGACTTACGATGAACACTGAAGCTTTCTTT.

The rearrangement uses TRBV11-3 and TRBJ2-1, with D perhaps TRBD1 (5 bases). The germline V and J ends were trimmed by 1 base and 3 bases, with 7 bases remaining between them. The germline CDR1 and CDR2 sequences are SGHNT and YENEEA. The CDR3 consists of 14 residues. CDR3 protein: CASSLGGSYNEQFF. The DNA of the CDR3 is TGTGCCAGCAGCTTAGGGGGCAGCTACAATGAGCAGTTCTTC.

The chain carries TRBV6-2 or TRBV6-3 and TRBJ1-1; the match to TRBD1 covers 11 bases. The germline gives CDR1 MNHEY, CDR2 SVGEGT. CDR3 length: 17 amino acids. Losses at the gene ends were 7 bases for V and 3 bases for J; bases not matched to a gene: 13. Here the CDR3 DNA reads TGTGCCAGCACCCCACCCCGGACAGGGGGCTACTACACTGAAGCTTTCTTT. Protein product: CASTPPRTGGYYTEAFF.

The rearrangement uses TRBV23-1 and TRBJ2-5, with a tentative D call TRBD1 (5 bases). TRBV23-1 is marked as an open reading frame, function uncertain. This CDR3 comprises 15 residues. V shed 2 bases and J shed 2 bases, with 12 bases lying between them. The CDR3 sequence is CASSQVDRRQETQYF. The CDR3 bases are TGCGCCAGCAGTCAAGTAGACAGAAGACAAGAGACCCAGTACTTC.

This chain connects TRBV15 to TRBJ2-1; maybe TRBD2 (5 bases). Germline loops: CDR1 LNHNV, CDR2 YYDKDF (reference sequence). V lost 1 base and J 4 bases, leaving 14 bases between the germline ends. This CDR3 is 16 amino acids long. DNA for the CDR3: TGTGCCACCAGCAGAGTTAGCGTCCTACTGTACAATGAGCAGTTCTTC. Amino acid sequence: CATSRVSVLLYNEQFF.

The chain is built from TRBV9 and TRBJ2-3; a weak D match, TRBD2 (5 bases). V was trimmed by 0 bases and J by 6 bases, leaving 5 bases between them. This CDR3 spans 12 amino acids. From germline, CDR1 is SGDLS and CDR2 YYNGEE. The CDR3 sequence: CASSVAGDTQYF. The CDR3, as DNA: TGTGCCAGCAGCGTAGCGGGGGATACGCAGTATTTT.

The V and J genes are TRBV19 and TRBJ1-5, with D perhaps matching TRBD1 (6 bases). CDR1 LNHDA and CDR2 SQIVND come from the germline V gene (reference sequence). V lost 5 bases and J lost 0, with 17 bases in between. The CDR3 totals 17 residues. The DNA for the CDR3 is TGTGCCAGTAGTTTTGGACAGTTCGGCGTTAGCAATCAGCCCCAGCATTTT. This gives the protein CASSFGQFGVSNQPQHF. Using reference TRBV19 and TRBJ1-5 for the parts outside the CDR3, the full variable domain is DGGITQSPKYLFRKEGQNVTLSCEQNLNHDAMYWYRQDPGQGLRLIYYSQIVNDFQKGDIAEGYSVSREKKESFPLTVTSAQKNPTAFYLCASSFGQFGVSNQPQHFGDGTRLSIL.

The chain recombines TRBV13 with TRBJ1-1, with 7 bases aligning to TRBD1. Trimming took 3 bases from V and 6 from J; bases not matched to a gene: 1. The germline V gene has CDR1 PRHDT and CDR2 FYEKMQ (reference sequence). This CDR3 region has 12 residues. This CDR3 is CASSFQGAEAFF. The CDR3 coding sequence is TGTGCCAGCAGCTTCCAGGGGGCTGAAGCTTTCTTT.